This TCR beta chain was found in a study of CD8 T cells in ankylosing spondylitis (dated by TCRdb to 2015 to 2018). Concerning the study at large: T cell receptor beta repertoires were profiled in healthy donors and ankylosing spondylitis patients so that disease-linked TCR variants could be found. Peripheral blood samples were taken, and synovial fluid was additionally collected from ankylosing spondylitis patients. The full study cohort was made up of approximately 24 ankylosing spondylitis patients and 108 healthy donors.

General conclusions and limits of the study: Some motif variants had previously been reported in the synovial fluid and blood of reactive arthritis patients, which suggests shared mechanisms of disease initiation. A TCR beta motif of several highly homologous amino acid variants appeared characteristic of blood from ankylosing spondylitis patients. In peripheral blood, the disease-linked clones were found at relatively low frequencies and had a CD8+ phenotype. Significant enrichment of the disease-linked clones was reported in matched synovial fluid samples from ankylosing spondylitis patients.

Sequenced on an Illumina HiSeq 2500. Quantitative 5'-RACE with molecular barcodes was the method used to prepare the TCR beta libraries. The authors' analysis ran thus. A new computational method based on a probabilistic model of VDJ rearrangement was used to identify disease-linked TCR variants. In-frame beta chains were kept once TCRdb had trimmed the public reads at Q25 with fastp and called clones with MiXCR. For every CDR3 protein sequence, its rows merge into one entry that carries the most common genes and DNA. TCRdb's processing, not the authors' own work, is the source of the V and J calls. This sample has about 300,000 distinct CDR3 sequences in its table, and around 20% of those were observed once. The ten largest clones capture 3.5% of the sample. This clonotype showed up just a few times. Its antigen remains unidentified. Nothing much larger sits one base from this clone, and base qualities are not available.

The CDR3 sequence holds 15 residues, the cysteine and phenylalanine included. Only CDR3 DNA is held: 45 bases, read in frame from base 1. The germline V gene specifies SGDLS as CDR1 and YYNGEE as CDR2. At the junction V is shortened by 0 bases and J by 5 bases; bases outside the gene matches: 2. The sample consisted of blood, either unsorted or a sorted T cell fraction (not recorded which). The clonotype originates from a female donor with ankylosing spondylitis or in good health (not recorded which). The chain is made from TRBV9 and TRBJ2-1, and 10 bases in between align with TRBD2. Here is the DNA: TGTGCCAGCAGCGTAGGACTAGCGGGTCACAATGAGCAGTTCTTC. Its coded protein is CASSVGLAGHNEQFF.